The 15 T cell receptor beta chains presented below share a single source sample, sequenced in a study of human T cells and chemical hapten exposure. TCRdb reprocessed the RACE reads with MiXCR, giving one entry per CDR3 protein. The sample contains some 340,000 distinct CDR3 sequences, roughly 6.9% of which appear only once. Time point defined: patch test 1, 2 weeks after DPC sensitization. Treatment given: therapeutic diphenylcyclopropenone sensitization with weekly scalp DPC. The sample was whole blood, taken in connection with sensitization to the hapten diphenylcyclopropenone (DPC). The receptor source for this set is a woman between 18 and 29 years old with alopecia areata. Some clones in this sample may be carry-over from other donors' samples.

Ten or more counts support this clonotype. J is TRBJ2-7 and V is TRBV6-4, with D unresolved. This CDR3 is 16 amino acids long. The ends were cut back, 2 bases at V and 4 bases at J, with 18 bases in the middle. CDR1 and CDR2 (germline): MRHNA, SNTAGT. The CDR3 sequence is CASSDRSRISLYEQYF. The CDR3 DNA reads TGTGCCAGCAGTGACCGTAGCAGGATCTCTCTTTACGAGCAGTACTTC.

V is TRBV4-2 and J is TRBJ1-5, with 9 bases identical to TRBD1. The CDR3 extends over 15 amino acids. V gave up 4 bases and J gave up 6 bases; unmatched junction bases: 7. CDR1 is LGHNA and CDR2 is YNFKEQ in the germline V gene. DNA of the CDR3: TGTGCCAGCAGCCCCCGGACAGGGGTGGTTCAGCCCCAGCATTTT. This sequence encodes CASSPRTGVVQPQHF.

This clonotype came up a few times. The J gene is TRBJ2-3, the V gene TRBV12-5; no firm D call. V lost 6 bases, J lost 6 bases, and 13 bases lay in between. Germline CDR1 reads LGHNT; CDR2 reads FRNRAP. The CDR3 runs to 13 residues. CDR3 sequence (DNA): TGTGCTAGTGGGTCCGACTCGGAGGATACGCAGTATTTT. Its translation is CASGSDSEDTQYF.

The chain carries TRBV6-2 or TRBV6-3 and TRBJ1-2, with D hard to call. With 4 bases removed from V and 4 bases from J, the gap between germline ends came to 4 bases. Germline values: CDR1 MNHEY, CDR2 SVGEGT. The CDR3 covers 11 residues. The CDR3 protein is CASSSGYGYTF. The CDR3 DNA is TGTGCCAGCAGTTCCGGCTATGGCTACACCTTC.

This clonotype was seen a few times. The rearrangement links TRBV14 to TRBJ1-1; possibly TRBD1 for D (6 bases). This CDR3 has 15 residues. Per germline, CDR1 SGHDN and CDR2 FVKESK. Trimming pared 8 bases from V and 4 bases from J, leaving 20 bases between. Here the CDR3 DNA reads TGTGCCAGCCCTCCGACGCGGGGGCCGGGCACTGAAGCTTTCTTT. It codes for CASPPTRGPGTEAFF. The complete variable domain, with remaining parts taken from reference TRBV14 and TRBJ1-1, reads EAGVTQFPSHSVIEKGQTVTLRCDPISGHDNLYWYRRVMGKEIKFLLHFVKESKQDESGMPNNRFLAERTGGTYSTLKVQPAELEDSGVYFCASPPTRGPGTEAFFGQGTRLTVV.

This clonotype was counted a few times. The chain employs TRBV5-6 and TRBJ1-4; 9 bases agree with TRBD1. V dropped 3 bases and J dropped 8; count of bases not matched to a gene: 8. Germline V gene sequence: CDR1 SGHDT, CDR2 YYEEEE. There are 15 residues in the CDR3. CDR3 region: CASSSAGQGFEKLFF. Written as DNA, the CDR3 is TGTGCCAGCAGCTCCGCGGGACAGGGTTTCGAAAAACTGTTTTTT.

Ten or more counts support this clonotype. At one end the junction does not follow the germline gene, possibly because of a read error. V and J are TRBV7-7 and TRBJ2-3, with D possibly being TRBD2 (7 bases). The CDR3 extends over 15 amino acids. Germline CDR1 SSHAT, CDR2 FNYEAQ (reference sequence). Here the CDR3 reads CASSRGGAVVDTQYF. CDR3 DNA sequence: TGTGCTAGCAGCCGTGGGGGGGCCGTAGTGGATACGCAGTATTTT. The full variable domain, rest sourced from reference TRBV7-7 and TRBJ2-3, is GAGVSQSPRYKVTKRGQDVTLRCDPISSHATLYWYQQALGQGPEFLTYFNYEAQPDKSGLPSDRFSAERPEGSISTLTIQRTEQRDSAMYRCASSRGGAVVDTQYFGPGTRLTVL.

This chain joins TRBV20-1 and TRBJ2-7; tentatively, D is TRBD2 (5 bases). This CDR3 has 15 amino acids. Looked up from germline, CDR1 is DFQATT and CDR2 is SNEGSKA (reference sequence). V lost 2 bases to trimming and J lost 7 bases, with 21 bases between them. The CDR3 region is CSARFAKRGLLEQYF. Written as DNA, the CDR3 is TGCAGTGCTAGATTCGCGAAACGGGGTTTGTTGGAGCAGTACTTC.

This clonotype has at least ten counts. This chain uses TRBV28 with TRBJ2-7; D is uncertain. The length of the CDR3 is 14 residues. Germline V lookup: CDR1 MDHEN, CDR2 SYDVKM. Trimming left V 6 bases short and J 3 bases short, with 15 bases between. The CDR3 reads CASSEQPPNYEQYF. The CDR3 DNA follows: TGTGCCAGCAGCGAACAGCCTCCCAACTACGAGCAGTACTTC.

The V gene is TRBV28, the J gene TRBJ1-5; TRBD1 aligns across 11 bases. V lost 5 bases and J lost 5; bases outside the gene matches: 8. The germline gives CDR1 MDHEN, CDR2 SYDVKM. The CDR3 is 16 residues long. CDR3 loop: CASSPRGTGGDQPQHF. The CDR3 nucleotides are TGTGCCAGCAGTCCCAGGGGGACAGGGGGTGATCAGCCCCAGCATTTT.

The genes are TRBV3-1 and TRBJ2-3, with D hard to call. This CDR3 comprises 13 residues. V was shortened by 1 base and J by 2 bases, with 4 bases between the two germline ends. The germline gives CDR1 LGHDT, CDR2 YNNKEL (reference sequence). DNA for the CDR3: TGTGCCAGCAGCCAAGGAGACACAGATACGCAGTATTTT. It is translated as CASSQGDTDTQYF.

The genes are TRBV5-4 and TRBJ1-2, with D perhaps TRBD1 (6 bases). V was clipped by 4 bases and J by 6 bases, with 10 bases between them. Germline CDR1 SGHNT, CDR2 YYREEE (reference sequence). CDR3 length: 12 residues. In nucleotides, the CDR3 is TGTGCCAGCAGCCCCACAGGGAATGGCTACACCTTC. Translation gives CASSPTGNGYTF.

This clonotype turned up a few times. For the CDR3, the DNA is TGTGCCAGCAGCTTGTTGACTGGGGCCAACGTCCTGACTTTC. Translated: CASSLLTGANVLTF. The V call is TRBV7-8, the J call TRBJ2-6, with D unclear. V shed 3 bases and J shed 2 bases, with 5 bases lying between them. This CDR3 is 14 amino acids long. Germline values: CDR1 SGHVS, CDR2 FQNEAQ. The variable domain in full, completed from reference TRBV7-8 and TRBJ2-6, reads GAGVSQSPRYKVAKRGQDVALRCDPISGHVSLFWYQQALGQGPEFLTYFQNEAQLDKSGLPSDRFFAERPEGSVSTLKIQRTQQEDSAVYLCASSLLTGANVLTFGAGSRLTVL.

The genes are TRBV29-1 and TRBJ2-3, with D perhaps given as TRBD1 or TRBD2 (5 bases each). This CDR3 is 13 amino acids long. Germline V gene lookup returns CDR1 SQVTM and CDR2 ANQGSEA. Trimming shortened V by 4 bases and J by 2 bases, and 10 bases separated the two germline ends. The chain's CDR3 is CSVVGEYTDTQYF. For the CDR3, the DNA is TGCAGCGTTGTGGGGGAGTACACAGATACGCAGTATTTT.

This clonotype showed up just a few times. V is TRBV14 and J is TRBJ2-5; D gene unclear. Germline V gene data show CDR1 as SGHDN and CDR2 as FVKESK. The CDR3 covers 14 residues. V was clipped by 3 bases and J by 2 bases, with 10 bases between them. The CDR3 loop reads CASSHEVKQETQYF. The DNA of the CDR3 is TGTGCCAGCAGCCATGAGGTGAAGCAAGAGACCCAGTACTTC.